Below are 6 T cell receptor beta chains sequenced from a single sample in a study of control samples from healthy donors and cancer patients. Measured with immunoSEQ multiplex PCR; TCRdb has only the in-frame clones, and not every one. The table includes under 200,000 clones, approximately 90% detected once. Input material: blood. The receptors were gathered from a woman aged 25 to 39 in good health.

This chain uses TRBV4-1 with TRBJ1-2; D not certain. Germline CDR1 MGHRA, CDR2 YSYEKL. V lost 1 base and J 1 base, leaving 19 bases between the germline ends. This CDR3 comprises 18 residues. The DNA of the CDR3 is TGCGCCAGCAGCCAAGGTCCGATCGGGCAGAATTTTAACTATGGCTACACCTTC. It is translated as CASSQGPIGQNFNYGYTF.

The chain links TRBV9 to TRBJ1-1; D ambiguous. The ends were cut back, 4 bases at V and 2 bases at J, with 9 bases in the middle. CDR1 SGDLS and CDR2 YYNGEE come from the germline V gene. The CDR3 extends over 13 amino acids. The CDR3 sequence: CASSKGDNTEAFF. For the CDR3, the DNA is TGTGCCAGCAGCAAGGGAGACAACACTGAAGCTTTCTTT. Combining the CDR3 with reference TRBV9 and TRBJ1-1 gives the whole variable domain DSGVTQTPKHLITATGQRVTLRCSPRSGDLSVYWYQQSLDQGLQFLIQYYNGEERAKGNILERFSAQQFPDLHSELNLSSLELGDSALYFCASSKGDNTEAFFGQGTRLTVV.

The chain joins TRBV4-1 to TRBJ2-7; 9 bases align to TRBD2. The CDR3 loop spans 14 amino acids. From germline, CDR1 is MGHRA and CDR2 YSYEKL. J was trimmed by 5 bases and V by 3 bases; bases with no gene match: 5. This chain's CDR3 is CASSQGLAADEQYF. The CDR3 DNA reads TGCGCCAGCAGCCAGGGACTAGCCGCGGACGAGCAGTACTTC.

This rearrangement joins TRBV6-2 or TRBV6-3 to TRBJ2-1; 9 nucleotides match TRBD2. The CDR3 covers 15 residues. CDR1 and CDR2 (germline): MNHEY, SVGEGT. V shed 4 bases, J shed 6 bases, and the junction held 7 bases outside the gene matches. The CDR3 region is CASSSKAGGGNEQFF. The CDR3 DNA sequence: TGTGCCAGCAGTTCCAAGGCGGGAGGGGGCAATGAGCAGTTCTTC.

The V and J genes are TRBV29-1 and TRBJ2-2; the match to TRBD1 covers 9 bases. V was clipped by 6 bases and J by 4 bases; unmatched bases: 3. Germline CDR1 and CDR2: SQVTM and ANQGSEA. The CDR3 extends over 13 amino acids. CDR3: CSVGQGSTGELFF. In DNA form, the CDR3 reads TGCAGCGTGGGACAGGGTAGCACCGGGGAGCTGTTTTTT.

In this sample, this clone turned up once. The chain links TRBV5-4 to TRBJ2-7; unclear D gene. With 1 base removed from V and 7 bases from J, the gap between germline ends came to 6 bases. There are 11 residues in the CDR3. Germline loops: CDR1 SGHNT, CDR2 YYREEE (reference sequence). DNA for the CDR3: TGTGCCAGCAGCTTGAACACAGAGCAGTACTTC. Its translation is CASSLNTEQYF.